This T cell receptor (beta chain) originates from a study of T-cell reconstitution after alpha-beta-depleted transplantation in children (dated by TCRdb to about 2016). At the level of the whole study: T-cell immune reconstitution after TCRalphabeta/CD19-depleted allogeneic hematopoietic cell transplantation in children was quantitatively tracked in the study by means of TCR repertoire profiling.

Sample treatment or condition, as interpreted from the label and publication: allogeneic hematopoietic cell transplantation with graft depleted of TCRalphabeta T cells and CD19 B cells. The transplant recipients were children given TCRalphabeta/CD19-depleted allogeneic hematopoietic cell grafts. Beyond this particular receptor, the publication reports: The frequencies of hyperexpanded clones fell over the following months, and after one year, T-cell counts and TCRbeta diversity were mostly attributed to newly produced T cells. About two months after transplant, the apparently early recovery of alphabetaT-cell counts reportedly depended on just several hundred clones that had expanded rapidly and came from non-depleted graft cells. In some patients, the high TCRbeta diversity seen at day 60 was put down to recipient T cells and intrathymic progenitors that had survived conditioning.

Library preparation was by PCR. For sequencing, an Illumina HiSeq 2500 was employed. TCR library preparation used molecular barcoding, with unique molecular identifiers applied to normalize quantification of the TCRbeta repertoire. Using fastp at Q25 and MiXCR, TCRdb reprocessed the public reads and kept productive beta chains. CDR3 protein duplicates are merged, each entry listing the most common genes and DNA. The sample table shows approximately 350,000 distinct CDR3 sequences, and about a sixth are seen once. The ten largest clones capture roughly 40% of the sample. The germline V gene encodes CDR1 GTSNPN and CDR2 SVGIG (reference sequence). Trimming removed 1 base from V and 4 bases from J, leaving 5 bases between the germline ends. The CDR3 has 12 amino acids, counting the end cysteine and phenylalanine. Only CDR3 DNA is held: 36 bases, read in frame from base 1. This clonotype has a handful of counts. The antigen it recognizes is unknown. No per-base quality is available; no much larger clone lies one base away.

The specimen comprised PBMCs, mostly from graft donor cells, sampled 360 days after TCRalphabeta/CD19-depleted stem cell transplant. This TCR was sampled from a male patient between 2 and 10 years old who had a stem cell transplant for acute lymphoblastic leukemia, so the T cells may come from the graft donor. This chain joins TRBV30 to TRBJ1-5, with the D gene not confidently named. The bases read TGTGCCTGGAGTGACGGTAATCAGCCCCAGCATTTT. This encodes CAWSDGNQPQHF.